A single sample gave rise to the 18 T cell receptor beta chains below, sequenced in a study of patients and donors after allogeneic stem cell transplantation. In TCRdb, the RT-PCR reads were re-called with MiXCR into one record per CDR3 protein. The sample lists about 150,000 distinct CDR3 sequences; 37% were seen once. Input material: blood, either unsorted or a sorted T cell fraction (not recorded which). These receptors came from a human donor who was either an allogeneic HSCT recipient or a stem cell or donor lymphocyte infusion donor (not recorded which). It is not recorded whose cells these are; they may come from a transplant donor.

The CDR3 sequence is CASSLATAMNQPQHF. CDR3 nucleotides: TGTGCCAGCAGTTTAGCTACAGCCATGAATCAGCCCCAGCATTTT. V usage is TRBV12-3 or TRBV12-4 and J usage is TRBJ1-5; D is ambiguous. Trimming removed 0 bases at V and 4 bases at J, with 10 bases between. The CDR3 contains 15 residues.

This clonotype was picked up a small number of times. V and J are TRBV6-5 and TRBJ1-1, with D hard to call. Per germline, CDR1 MNHEY and CDR2 SVGAGI. The CDR3 sequence is 15 residues long. The germline V and J ends were trimmed by 0 bases and 10 bases, with 18 bases remaining between them. The CDR3 is CASSYSSQATMGAFF. The CDR3 nucleotides are TGTGCCAGCAGTTACTCGAGTCAAGCGACGATGGGAGCTTTCTTT.

The chain is built from TRBV6-5 and TRBJ2-2; no firm D call. Germline values: CDR1 MNHEY, CDR2 SVGAGI. V shed 6 bases and J shed 4 bases, with 9 bases lying between them. CDR3 length: 13 residues. The CDR3 region is CASRNSITGELFF. The CDR3, as DNA: TGTGCCAGCAGGAACAGTATCACCGGGGAGCTGTTTTTT.

The gene calls are TRBV28 and TRBJ2-5; 7 bases match TRBD1. The CDR3 has 14 amino acids. Germline values: CDR1 MDHEN, CDR2 SYDVKM. The V segment lost 6 bases and the J segment 1 base; nucleotides outside the gene matches: 5. The CDR3 sequence is CASRLDRVQETQYF. DNA for the CDR3: TGTGCCAGCAGACTAGACAGGGTCCAAGAGACCCAGTACTTC.

J is TRBJ2-1 and V is TRBV28; 10 bases agree with TRBD1. Germline loops: CDR1 MDHEN, CDR2 SYDVKM. Trimming removed 7 bases from V and 4 bases from J; junction bases left unmatched: 7. The CDR3 length is 15 residues. The CDR3 sequence is CASKKTGGGYNEQFF. CDR3 sequence (DNA): TGTGCCAGCAAAAAGACAGGGGGCGGTTACAATGAGCAGTTCTTC. The full variable domain, with the rest looked up from reference TRBV28 and TRBJ2-1, is DVKVTQSSRYLVKRTGEKVFLECVQDMDHENMFWYRQDPGLGLRLIYFSYDVKMKEKGDIPEGYSVSREKKERFSLILESASTNQTSMYLCASKKTGGGYNEQFFGPGTRLTVL.

This clonotype occurred a few times. The chain joins TRBV6-5 to TRBJ2-3, with 9 bases identical to TRBD2. The V and J ends lost 7 bases and 0 bases, in that order; junction bases with no gene match: 5. The V gene's germline CDR1 is MNHEY and CDR2 SVGAGI. The CDR3 sequence is 15 residues long. This CDR3 is CASTDLAGSTDTQYF. In DNA, the CDR3 is TGTGCCAGCACCGACCTAGCGGGGAGCACAGATACGCAGTATTTT.

The chain has TRBV5-1 and TRBJ2-3; D may be TRBD1 or TRBD2 (5 bases each). This CDR3 has 18 residues. Trimming shortened V by 0 bases and J by 6 bases, and 23 bases separated the two germline ends. Germline assignment: CDR1 SGHRS and CDR2 YFSETQ. Written as DNA, the CDR3 is TGCGCCAGCAGCTTGGAGATTACGAGAGGGGACCTTTACGATACGCAGTATTTT. Its protein product is CASSLEITRGDLYDTQYF. Combining the CDR3 with reference TRBV5-1 and TRBJ2-3 gives the whole variable domain KAGVTQTPRYLIKTRGQQVTLSCSPISGHRSVSWYQQTPGQGLQFLFEYFSETQRNKGNFPGRFSGRQFSNSRSEMNVSTLELGDSALYLCASSLEITRGDLYDTQYFGPGTRLTVL.

The table lists this clonotype with a few counts. CDR3 sequence: CSARDLGQGAWQPQHF. CDR3 sequence (DNA): TGCAGTGCTAGAGATCTGGGACAGGGGGCTTGGCAGCCCCAGCATTTT. The chain has TRBV20-1 and TRBJ1-5, with 12 bases aligning to TRBD1. Losses at the gene ends were 0 bases for V and 7 bases for J; bases not matched to a gene: 7. CDR1 and CDR2 from the germline V gene are DFQATT and SNEGSKA (reference sequence). The CDR3 totals 16 residues.

The gene calls are TRBV11-2 and TRBJ1-6; 11 bases align to TRBD1. V was clipped by 7 bases and J by 10 bases; unmatched bases: 9. Germline-derived CDR1 and CDR2 are SGHAT and FQNNGV. The CDR3 contains 15 residues. CDR3 bases: TGTGCCAGCACCCGACTGGGACAGGGGGAATCACCCCTCCACTTT. Protein sequence: CASTRLGQGESPLHF.

This clonotype was recorded many times. J is TRBJ1-6 and V is TRBV20-1; D gene unclear. Per germline, CDR1 DFQATT and CDR2 SNEGSKA (reference sequence). V was pared by 2 bases and J by 7 bases, with 12 bases between. CDR3 size: 14 residues. The DNA of the CDR3 is TGCAGTGCTAGATACTTGGCAGAAAATTCACCCCTCCACTTT. This encodes CSARYLAENSPLHF.

The chain uses TRBV12-3 or TRBV12-4 and TRBJ2-5; TRBD2 matches 8 bases. Germline trimming cut 5 bases from V and 5 bases from J; bases unmatched to any gene: 7. The CDR3 has 14 residues. CDR3 sequence (DNA): TGTGCCAGCAGTACCCGGGGGGGCCCGGAGACCCAGTACTTC. Translating gives CASSTRGGPETQYF.

A few counts support this clonotype. The CDR3 DNA reads TGTGCCAGCAGTGAAAGCGGCGGGAACACTGAAGCTTTCTTT. This gives the protein CASSESGGNTEAFF. The chain employs TRBV2 and TRBJ1-1; D not resolved. Trimming removed 2 bases at V and 1 base at J, with 8 bases between. The V gene's germline CDR1 is SNHLY and CDR2 FYNNEI. The length of the CDR3 is 14 residues.

The chain couples TRBV20-1 to TRBJ1-2; D perhaps matches TRBD1 (6 bases). The V gene lost 6 bases and the J gene lost 8 bases, with 16 bases spanning the gap. Germline CDR1 DFQATT, CDR2 SNEGSKA (reference sequence). CDR3 length: 12 residues. CDR3 sequence (DNA): TGCAGTGCCTCATCAGGGGCAGGGGGCTACACCTTC. Encoded protein: CSASSGAGGYTF.

The V gene is TRBV19, the J gene TRBJ2-3; no firm D call. V dropped 7 bases and J dropped 4 bases, with 15 bases sitting between them. In germline, CDR1 is LNHDA, CDR2 SQIVND (reference sequence). CDR3 size: 14 residues. CDR3 nucleotide sequence: TGTGCCAGTAATCGGCAAGGATCGCCAGATACGCAGTATTTT. It specifies CASNRQGSPDTQYF.

The chain uses TRBV6-6 and TRBJ2-1; D gene uncertain. V lost 5 bases, J lost 3 bases, and 8 bases lay in between. The CDR3 is 13 residues long. Germline CDR1 reads MNHNY; CDR2 reads SVGAGI (reference sequence). The CDR3 nucleotides are TGTGCCAGCAGTGAGTTAATCTACAATGAGCAGTTCTTC. Its translation is CASSELIYNEQFF.

The V gene is TRBV13, the J gene TRBJ1-5; D remains ambiguous. Trimming left V 5 bases short and J 13 bases short, with 18 bases between. CDR3 length equals 13 residues. Germline loops: CDR1 PRHDT, CDR2 FYEKMQ (reference sequence). The CDR3 nucleotides read TGTGCCAGCAGCGTAGAGGGCTCCCGGGCGCAGCATTTT. Amino acids: CASSVEGSRAQHF.

The gene calls are TRBV12-3 or TRBV12-4 and TRBJ1-2, with a possible D match to TRBD1 (6 bases). The CDR3 is made up of 14 amino acids. The V end lost 3 bases, the J end lost 8 bases, and 16 bases lay between the germline ends. The CDR3 sequence: CASSLVAGVSGYTF. The CDR3, as DNA: TGTGCCAGCAGTTTGGTCGCAGGGGTTTCGGGCTACACCTTC.

J is TRBJ2-3 and V is TRBV24-1; TRBD2 matches 8 bases. The ends lost 0 bases at V and 4 bases at J; junction bases unmatched: 2. This CDR3 comprises 15 residues. Germline lookup yields CDR1 KGHDR and CDR2 SFDVKD. CDR3 residues: CATSDLTSGADTQYF. CDR3 in DNA: TGTGCCACCAGTGATTTGACTAGCGGTGCAGATACGCAGTATTTT.